The 25 T cell receptor beta chains reported below all come from one sample, sequenced in a study of identifying expanded T cells in peripheral blood. Here immunoSEQ multiplex PCR was the method, and the copy in TCRdb shows in-frame clones only, minus some. The sample contains 95,000 to 100,000 clones, roughly 85% of which appear only once. The sequencing sample was made of blood. Every receptor here comes from a person aged 18 to 75 in good health.

This chain uses TRBV4-3 with TRBJ2-5; no clear D gene. This CDR3 region has 14 residues. CDR1 is LGHNA, CDR2 YSLEER, per germline. V was cut by 0 bases and J by 4 bases, with 9 bases left in between. CDR3 sequence (DNA): TGCGCCAGCAGCCAAGACCCACAACGAGAGACCCAGTACTTC. This encodes CASSQDPQRETQYF.

The gene calls are TRBV29-1 and TRBJ1-2, with a weak D call TRBD1 (5 bases). Germline V gene lookup returns CDR1 SQVTM and CDR2 ANQGSEA. Deletions cut 6 bases from V and 3 bases from J, with 14 bases between. This CDR3 is 13 amino acids long. Here the CDR3 reads CSVVDMLHYGYTF. DNA for the CDR3: TGCAGCGTGGTGGACATGCTCCACTATGGCTACACCTTC.

The genes are TRBV7-2 and TRBJ1-1, with no clear D. Germline assignment: CDR1 SGHTA and CDR2 FQGNSA. The CDR3 extends over 12 amino acids. V lost 4 bases and J 5 bases, leaving 8 bases between the germline ends. The CDR3, as DNA: TGTGCCAGCAGCTGGGGTTGGACTGAAGCTTTCTTT. Translating gives CASSWGWTEAFF.

This clone was detected only once. This rearrangement joins TRBV9 to TRBJ2-5; perhaps TRBD2 as D (5 bases). The length of the CDR3 is 15 residues. The germline V gene encodes CDR1 SGDLS and CDR2 YYNGEE. The V gene lost 3 bases and the J gene lost 5 bases, with 17 bases spanning the gap. This chain's CDR3 is CASSATGESWETQYF. CDR3 nucleotide sequence: TGTGCCAGCAGCGCCACCGGGGAGAGTTGGGAGACCCAGTACTTC.

This clone was detected a few times. The chain is built from TRBV29-1 and TRBJ1-5; weak D call: TRBD1 (5 bases). Germline CDR1 and CDR2: SQVTM and ANQGSEA. The V and J ends lost 3 bases and 6 bases respectively, with 12 bases between them. CDR3 length: 13 amino acids. The CDR3 is CSVEGGAGQPQHF. The DNA of the CDR3 is TGCAGCGTTGAGGGGGGAGCGGGTCAGCCCCAGCATTTT.

This clone was seen only once. The J gene is TRBJ2-7, the V gene TRBV5-1; D might be TRBD1 or TRBD2, each matching 5 bases. This CDR3 has 16 residues. Germline CDR1 is SGHRS and CDR2 is YFSETQ. The V end lost 0 bases, the J end lost 1 base, and 14 bases lay between the germline ends. In DNA form, the CDR3 reads TGCGCCAGCAGCTTGGCTGGGACGGTTGAGTCCTACGAGCAGTACTTC. This translates into CASSLAGTVESYEQYF.

The V and J genes are TRBV27 and TRBJ2-1, with D unclear. Deletions cut 4 bases from V and 0 bases from J, with 7 bases between. The CDR3 is 14 residues long. From germline, CDR1 is MNHEY and CDR2 SMNVEV (reference sequence). The CDR3, as DNA: TGTGCCAGCAGTTCGGGCAGCTCCTACAATGAGCAGTTCTTC. It codes for CASSSGSSYNEQFF.

The V gene is TRBV2, the J gene TRBJ1-6; tentative D call: TRBD1 (6 bases). Germline CDR1 is SNHLY and CDR2 is FYNNEI. The V end lost 6 bases, the J end lost 10 bases, and 19 bases lay between the germline ends. This CDR3 is built from 15 residues. CDR3 loop: CASSGGGWGGSPLHF. The CDR3, as DNA: TGTGCCAGCAGCGGAGGGGGTTGGGGGGGGTCACCCCTCCACTTT.

This clone is a singleton in its sample. The chain couples TRBV19 to TRBJ2-7, with 12 nucleotides matching TRBD2. J gave up 2 bases and V 4 bases, and 3 bases lay outside the gene matches. CDR1 and CDR2 (germline): LNHDA, SQIVND (reference sequence). The CDR3 is 15 amino acids. The CDR3 sequence: CASSKLAGGAYEQYF. The CDR3 bases are TGTGCCAGTAGTAAACTAGCGGGGGGAGCCTACGAGCAGTACTTC. The full variable domain, its missing parts supplied by reference TRBV19 and TRBJ2-7, is DGGITQSPKYLFRKEGQNVTLSCEQNLNHDAMYWYRQDPGQGLRLIYYSQIVNDFQKGDIAEGYSVSREKKESFPLTVTSAQKNPTAFYLCASSKLAGGAYEQYFGPGTRLTVT.

The V call is TRBV4-3, the J call TRBJ2-3; possibly TRBD1 for D (5 bases). CDR3 length: 14 residues. CDR1 and CDR2 from the germline V gene are LGHNA and YSLEER. The ends were cut back, 0 bases at V and 5 bases at J, with 9 bases in the middle. The CDR3: CASSQDKRGDTQYF. CDR3 sequence (DNA): TGCGCCAGCAGCCAAGATAAAAGGGGAGATACGCAGTATTTT.

CDR3 amino acids: CASSYGEAGELFF. CDR3 DNA: TGCGCCAGCAGCTACGGGGAGGCCGGGGAGCTGTTTTTT. The rearrangement links TRBV5-1 to TRBJ2-2; D is possibly TRBD2 (6 bases). This CDR3 has 13 residues. In germline, CDR1 is SGHRS, CDR2 YFSETQ. V lost 3 bases, J lost 6 bases, and 9 bases lay in between.

V and J are TRBV4-1 and TRBJ1-4, with a weak D call TRBD1 (5 bases). CDR3 length: 17 residues. The germline V gene has CDR1 MGHRA and CDR2 YSYEKL. Between the trimmed V and J ends, which lost 0 bases and 4 bases, there was a span of 15 bases. CDR3 amino acids: CASSQEIPGRLNEKLFF. The CDR3 DNA follows: TGCGCCAGCAGCCAAGAAATCCCGGGACGGCTTAATGAAAAACTGTTTTTT.

The rearrangement uses TRBV28 and TRBJ2-4; maybe TRBD1 (7 bases). Trimming took 5 bases from V and 7 from J, leaving 15 bases between them. Germline V CDR1 and CDR2: MDHEN, SYDVKM. This CDR3 is built from 14 residues. CDR3 sequence (DNA): TGTGCCAGCAGTATCCAGACAGGGAGGAACATTCAGTACTTC. Amino acid sequence: CASSIQTGRNIQYF.

This chain links TRBV19 with TRBJ1-2; a weak D match, TRBD1 (5 bases). The V end lost 6 bases, the J end lost 3 bases, and 14 bases lay between the germline ends. CDR1 LNHDA and CDR2 SQIVND come from the germline V gene (reference sequence). This CDR3 region has 14 residues. The CDR3: CASSRGQQDYGYTF. In DNA, the CDR3 is TGTGCCAGTAGCAGAGGTCAACAGGACTATGGCTACACCTTC.

The V and J genes are TRBV18 and TRBJ1-5, with D unresolved. Trimming cost V 2 bases and J 2 bases, with 4 bases left between them. From germline, CDR1 is KGHSH and CDR2 LQKENI. The CDR3 consists of 13 residues. The CDR3 region has the DNA TGTGCCAGCTCACCAGGAGGCAATCAGCCCCAGCATTTT. It translates to CASSPGGNQPQHF.

The genes are TRBV4-2 and TRBJ2-2; D is possibly TRBD1 (7 bases). V was clipped by 1 base and J by 4 bases, with 13 bases between them. CDR1 LGHNA and CDR2 YNFKEQ come from the germline V gene. There are 16 residues in the CDR3. DNA for the CDR3: TGTGCCAGCAGCCAAGTAGGAGGGGGCGTCACCGGGGAGCTGTTTTTT. Protein: CASSQVGGGVTGELFF.

V usage is TRBV30 and J usage is TRBJ1-4; no clear D gene. The V and J ends lost 7 bases and 0 bases respectively, with 18 bases between them. The germline V gene has CDR1 GTSNPN and CDR2 SVGIG (reference sequence). The CDR3 length is 16 residues. CDR3 sequence reads: CASNPANLATNEKLFF. The CDR3 nucleotides read TGTGCCTCCAACCCCGCCAATCTCGCAACTAATGAAAAACTGTTTTTT.

The V and J genes are TRBV4-3 and TRBJ2-7; 7 bases agree with TRBD1. Per the germline V gene, CDR1 is LGHNA and CDR2 is YSLEER. V shed 1 base and J 2 bases; nucleotides not matched to a gene: 8. There are 16 residues in the CDR3. The CDR3 coding sequence is TGCGCCAGCAGCCAAGGGACGACAGGGCGTACCTACGAGCAGTACTTC. Its protein is CASSQGTTGRTYEQYF.

Only a few counts were recorded for this clone. For the CDR3, the DNA is TGTGCCAGCAGTGCGGGCACAGGGCTCTACGAGCAGTACTTC. The encoded protein is CASSAGTGLYEQYF. The V gene is TRBV25-1, the J gene TRBJ2-7, with D possibly being TRBD1 (6 bases). Germline V CDR1 and CDR2: MGHDK, SYGVNS. V lost 4 bases to trimming and J lost 3 bases, with 13 bases between them. The CDR3 has 14 amino acids.

This rearrangement joins TRBV4-3 to TRBJ1-6; no clear D. CDR1 LGHNA and CDR2 YSLEER come from the germline V gene. CDR3 length: 16 residues. The V gene lost 2 bases and the J gene lost 0 bases, with 8 bases spanning the gap. The CDR3 region is CASSQTLGSYNSPLHF. DNA for the CDR3: TGCGCCAGCAGCCAAACACTCGGCTCCTATAATTCACCCCTCCACTTT.

The chain carries TRBV2 and TRBJ2-2; D call uncertain. CDR1 SNHLY and CDR2 FYNNEI come from the germline V gene. The CDR3 consists of 14 residues. V was trimmed by 5 bases and J by 6 bases, leaving 13 bases between them. The CDR3 DNA reads TGTGCCAGCAGTTCCCACCTAGGTGCCGGGGAGCTGTTTTTT. It encodes CASSSHLGAGELFF.

This chain links TRBV28 with TRBJ1-2, with TRBD1 identical over 8 bases. After removal of 3 bases from V and 7 bases from J, the junction contained 10 bases not matched to a gene. The CDR3 length is 15 residues. Germline CDR1 and CDR2: MDHEN and SYDVKM. CDR3 nucleotides: TGTGCCAGCAGTTTCTGGGGCAGGGGGCACGGTGGCTACACCTTC. Translated, it gives CASSFWGRGHGGYTF.

This clone came up a few times. The genes are TRBV27 and TRBJ1-2; D might be TRBD1 (5 bases). Trimming took off 6 bases at V and 7 bases at J, with 18 bases between the two ends. CDR3 length: 14 residues. Per the germline V gene, CDR1 is MNHEY and CDR2 is SMNVEV (reference sequence). CDR3: CASSPGILRAGYTF. The CDR3 nucleotides read TGTGCCAGCAGCCCAGGGATTCTAAGAGCTGGCTACACCTTC.

J is TRBJ2-1 and V is TRBV5-8; tentative D call: TRBD1 (6 bases). Per germline, CDR1 SGHTS and CDR2 YDEGEE. The CDR3 totals 13 residues. V was pared by 1 base and J by 10 bases, with 12 bases between. In nucleotides, the CDR3 is TGTGCCAGCAGCTTGAACAGGGCTAGCGAGCAGTTCTTC. This sequence encodes CASSLNRASEQFF.

This chain joins TRBV6-6 and TRBJ1-1; TRBD1 might be the D (5 bases). V gave up 6 bases and J gave up 0 bases, with 8 bases separating them. Germline-derived CDR1 and CDR2 are MNHNY and SVGAGI (reference sequence). The CDR3 extends over 13 amino acids. For the CDR3, the DNA is TGTGCCAGCAGGGAGGGGCTGAACACTGAAGCTTTCTTT. Protein sequence: CASREGLNTEAFF.